This T cell receptor beta chain was sequenced for a study of cytotoxic CD8 clonotypes in ibrutinib-treated CLL. Turning to the study itself: About 25 partial and 2 complete responses; at median approximately 70 months, approximately 14 remitted, roughly 12 progressed. After treatment lasting a median roughly eleven months, range 6 to 36, response samples were collected.

On this clone itself: Its antigen is unknown.

CDR3 length: 15 amino acids. Trimming at V came to 1 base and at J to 12 bases, leaving 14 bases not matched to a gene. The germline V gene has CDR1 SQVTM and CDR2 ANQGSEA. The study, taken as a whole, reports: On treatment, the uncommon public clonotypes contracted or remained stable. Elevated clonality accompanied ibrutinib response, with a return toward baseline values at progression.

The data were produced by immunoSEQ multiplex PCR, yet TCRdb's version contains in-frame clones alone and is incomplete. Here the sample spans 25,000 to 30,000 clones, roughly 69% being singletons. The specimen was PBMCs, collected after 24 months of ibrutinib treatment. V gene TRBV29-1 combines with J gene TRBJ1-1, with 10 bases aligning to TRBD1. The TCR originated in a human donor with chronic lymphocytic leukemia. The CDR3 sequence: CSVEASPGQGITTFF. In DNA form, the CDR3 reads TGCAGCGTTGAAGCATCACCGGGACAGGGGATAACAACTTTCTTT.